The table lists the clone carrying this TCR beta chain with many counts. The antigen is not known. The sample is drawn from a study of T cell repertoires in cytomegalovirus infection. About the study: Through public TCR beta signatures, both CMV infection and matching HLA type were indicated.

From germline, CDR1 is SGHVS and CDR2 FNYEAQ. V lost 1 base and J 3 bases, leaving 32 bases between the germline ends. The CDR3 has 22 amino acids. One entry per CDR3 protein, called by TCRdb with MiXCR from the reads. The sample yields around 800,000 distinct CDR3 sequences, around a third seen once. The material was cultured CD8+ T cells from PBMCs, obtained from culture after CMV antigen stimulation. The genes are TRBV7-6 and TRBJ2-3; D could derive from TRBD1 or TRBD2 (5 bases each). This TCR was recovered from a human donor in good health (CMV status not recorded). Some clones in this sample may be carry-over from other donors' samples. The CDR3: CASSLDIGDPGERTEKTDTQYF. CDR3 coding DNA: TGTGCCAGCAGCTTAGACATCGGGGACCCCGGGGAGAGGACTGAGAAGACAGATACGCAGTATTTT. The variable domain in full, with the rest retrieved from reference TRBV7-6 and TRBJ2-3, is GAGVSQSPRYKVTKRGQDVALRCDPISGHVSLYWYRQALGQGPEFLTYFNYEAQQDKSGLPNDRFSAERPEGSISTLTIQRTEQRDSAMYRCASSLDIGDPGERTEKTDTQYFGPGTRLTVL.